This T cell receptor (beta chain) appears in the sequencing data of a study of blood T cell repertoires in COVID-19. Study-level information: Acute and convalescent COVID-19 specimens originated in the United States, Italy and Spain.

Clones were sequenced by immunoSEQ multiplex PCR, and TCRdb holds only the in-frame ones, with some missing. The data contain a few hundred thousand clones, 80% to 90% of them seen just once; the ten biggest clones take up under 1.5%. Individuals aged about 18 to 100 years were recruited from roughly 23 US areas. Donors in Cohort 3 who had recovered were those with two negative PCRs, healthcare professional clearance, or resolution of their symptoms. J lost 7 bases, V lost 3 bases, and 6 bases had no gene match. CDR1 is KGHDR and CDR2 is SFDVKD in the germline V gene. CDR3 size: 16 residues. The chain is built from TRBV24-1 and TRBJ2-3, with TRBD2 matching 13 bases. This clonotype originated in a man under 40 who had recovered from COVID-19. The sequencing input was PBMCs or T cells enriched from blood (not recorded which). The CDR3, as DNA: TGTGCCACCAGTGATGCCCCGACTAGCGGGGGGAATACGCAGTATTTT. Translating it yields CATSDAPTSGGNTQYF.